This T cell receptor (beta chain) was profiled in a study of cytomegalovirus exposure and HLA in healthy donors. A multiplex PCR was run with 60 Vbeta primers and 13 Jbeta primers. TCRdb keeps only in-frame clones here, not all; method: immunoSEQ multiplex PCR. Of about 90,000 clones in the sample, approximately 68% are singletons; the top ten hold 20% to 25%. The germline gives CDR1 LNHDA, CDR2 SQIVND (reference sequence). Trimming stripped 4 bases from V and 2 bases from J, with 11 bases between. This CDR3 is 14 amino acids long. The chain couples TRBV19 to TRBJ1-1; unclear D gene. Sequencing was done on a sample of PBMCs. The source of this sequence is a woman between 45 and 65 years old in good health and CMV-seropositive. This CDR3 reads CASSTQIQNTEAFF. DNA of the CDR3: TGTGCCAGTAGTACACAGATACAAAACACTGAAGCTTTCTTT.